This entry lists 18 T cell receptor beta chains sequenced from one sample in a study of blood T cell repertoires in COVID-19. Libraries were prepared by immunoSEQ multiplex PCR; TCRdb keeps only in-frame clonotypes and omits some of them. The data show roughly 230,000 clones, with over 80% seen just once and 5% to 7% held by the top ten. The sample consisted of peripheral blood. The receptors derive from a woman aged 55-70 years with active or convalescent COVID-19.

This clone was seen only a few times. This sequence joins TRBV10-2 and TRBJ1-2; perhaps TRBD1 as D (5 bases). The CDR3 is 14 amino acids. Germline assignment: CDR1 WSHSY and CDR2 SAAADI. V was pared by 3 bases and J by 7 bases, with 15 bases between. Here the CDR3 DNA reads TGCGCCAGCAGTGATGGGGGGAGTGGGCTTGGCTACACCTTC. This codes for CASSDGGSGLGYTF.

V and J are TRBV12-3 or TRBV12-4 and TRBJ1-1; D perhaps matches TRBD1 (5 bases). Trimming removed 2 bases at V and 8 bases at J, with 12 bases between. The CDR3 covers 13 residues. CDR3 region: CASSLPGPREAFF. The CDR3, as DNA: TGTGCCAGCAGTTTACCAGGGCCCAGGGAAGCTTTCTTT.

This chain joins TRBV5-4 and TRBJ1-1; TRBD1 matches at 7 bases. V was clipped by 5 bases and J by 5 bases; unmatched bases: 9. Germline CDR1 reads SGHNT; CDR2 reads YYREEE (reference sequence). This CDR3 has 14 amino acids. For the CDR3, the DNA is TGTGCCAGCAGTTTCGGCCAGGGGGGAACTGAAGCTTTCTTT. Translating gives CASSFGQGGTEAFF.

This chain links TRBV24-1 with TRBJ2-1; D gene unclear. The ends were cut back, 9 bases at V and 0 bases at J, with 5 bases in the middle. In germline, CDR1 is KGHDR, CDR2 SFDVKD. This CDR3 contains 12 residues. CDR3 in amino acids: CATDNSYNEQFF. CDR3 sequence (DNA): TGTGCCACCGACAACTCCTACAATGAGCAGTTCTTC.

V gene TRBV5-1 combines with J gene TRBJ2-1; D may be TRBD1 (5 bases). Germline V gene sequence: CDR1 SGHRS, CDR2 YFSETQ. The CDR3 length is 14 residues. V was clipped by 1 base and J by 5 bases, with 10 bases between them. For the CDR3, the DNA is TGCGCCAGCAGCTTGCAGGCAGGGAACAATGAGCAGTTCTTC. This translates into CASSLQAGNNEQFF.

The chain is built from TRBV28 and TRBJ1-5; 9 bases fit TRBD1. This CDR3 is 16 amino acids long. V lost 6 bases, J lost 5 bases, and 11 bases stayed unmatched. Germline V gene sequence: CDR1 MDHEN, CDR2 SYDVKM. DNA of the CDR3: TGTGCCAGCAGCCGATTACAGGGGGCGCAGGATCAGCCCCAGCATTTT. This encodes CASSRLQGAQDQPQHF.

This rearrangement joins TRBV5-1 to TRBJ1-1; 9 positions agree with TRBD1. V lost 5 bases, J lost 5 bases, and 13 bases stayed unmatched. The CDR3 is 16 residues long. Germline CDR1 SGHRS, CDR2 YFSETQ. The CDR3 protein is CASSFLETGGGTEAFF. The CDR3 region has the DNA TGCGCCAGCAGTTTTCTAGAAACAGGGGGCGGAACTGAAGCTTTCTTT.

V is TRBV18 and J is TRBJ2-3, with D perhaps TRBD1 (5 bases). Trimming took 5 bases from V and 5 from J, leaving 17 bases between them. Germline CDR1 reads KGHSH; CDR2 reads LQKENI. The CDR3 consists of 15 residues. The CDR3 DNA reads as TGTGCCAGCTCATCCCAGGGCGAATTAGGAGATACGCAGTATTTT. Translating gives CASSSQGELGDTQYF.

In its sample, this clone was seen once. V gene TRBV7-9 combines with J gene TRBJ2-3; the D gene is possibly TRBD1 (6 bases). The CDR3 has 13 amino acids. Germline CDR1 is SEHNR and CDR2 is FQNEAQ (reference sequence). V was clipped by 4 bases and J by 4 bases, with 9 bases between them. The CDR3 bases are TGTGCCAGCAGCTCACAGGGTGCAGATACGCAGTATTTT. This gives the protein CASSSQGADTQYF.

V gene TRBV18 combines with J gene TRBJ1-4; D possibly corresponds to TRBD1 (6 bases). Germline CDR1 and CDR2: KGHSH and LQKENI. The V and J ends lost 2 bases and 7 bases respectively, with 17 bases between them. This CDR3 contains 16 residues. The DNA for the CDR3 is TGTGCCAGCTCACCATCCGATGCAGGGGTGGGTGAAAAACTGTTTTTT. It encodes CASSPSDAGVGEKLFF.

This clone has more than one count but fewer than ten. The V and J genes are TRBV6-6 and TRBJ2-1, with 11 bases that match TRBD1. Germline lookup yields CDR1 MNHNY and CDR2 SVGAGI (reference sequence). Trimming at V came to 8 bases and at J to 7 bases, leaving 7 bases not matched to a gene. The CDR3 loop spans 14 amino acids. CDR3 protein: CASASDRGHNEQFF. In nucleotides, the CDR3 is TGTGCCAGCGCCTCGGACAGGGGGCATAATGAGCAGTTCTTC.

The chain joins TRBV11-2 to TRBJ2-1; D uncertain. Looked up from germline, CDR1 is SGHAT and CDR2 is FQNNGV. The CDR3 has 15 residues. Trimming removed 8 bases from V and 6 bases from J, with 20 bases in between. Here the CDR3 reads CASVLVGANFNEQFF. The CDR3 DNA reads as TGTGCCAGCGTCCTGGTGGGCGCGAATTTCAATGAGCAGTTCTTC. Looking up the rest from reference TRBV11-2 and TRBJ2-1 gives the full variable domain: EAGVAQSPRYKIIEKRQSVAFWCNPISGHATLYWYQQILGQGPKLLIQFQNNGVVDDSQLPKDRFSAERLKGVDSTLKIQPAKLEDSAVYLCASVLVGANFNEQFFGPGTRLTVL.

This chain connects TRBV3-1 (or the pseudogene TRBV3-2) to TRBJ2-7; 9 positions match TRBD2. CDR3 size: 17 residues. Germline CDR1 LGHDT, CDR2 YNNKEL (reference sequence). With 2 bases clipped from V and 5 bases from J, the junction kept 13 bases outside the gene matches. In nucleotides, the CDR3 is TGTGCCAGCAGCCAAACCCTCCCCGGGACTAGCCCCCACGAGCAGTACTTC. It encodes CASSQTLPGTSPHEQYF.

This clone has just a few counts. The genes are TRBV19 and TRBJ2-7, with 7 bases identical to TRBD1. Germline CDR1 LNHDA, CDR2 SQIVND (reference sequence). The CDR3 totals 14 residues. The trim removed 4 bases at V and 3 bases at J, leaving 6 bases unmatched. CDR3 sequence (DNA): TGTGCCAGTAGTAGAAGGGACAGCCTCTACGAGCAGTACTTC. Residues: CASSRRDSLYEQYF.

This clone was seen only a few times. The rearrangement joins TRBV2 to TRBJ1-1; TRBD1 aligns across 7 bases. The CDR3 contains 15 residues. The V gene end was trimmed by 6 bases and the J gene end by 5 bases; junction bases not matched to a gene: 12. In germline, CDR1 is SNHLY, CDR2 FYNNEI. The chain's CDR3 is CASRLTGTEGTEAFF. In DNA, the CDR3 is TGTGCCAGCAGGTTAACCGGGACAGAAGGGACTGAAGCTTTCTTT.

The chain has TRBV10-2 and TRBJ1-2; D unclear. The CDR3 runs to 13 residues. Germline V gene data show CDR1 as WSHSY and CDR2 as SAAADI. V lost 6 bases and J 1 base, leaving 9 bases between the germline ends. The CDR3 nucleotides read TGCGCCAGCAGCCCCGGTGATAACTATGGCTACACCTTC. Amino acids: CASSPGDNYGYTF.

The rearrangement links TRBV11-3 to TRBJ1-1, with 10 bases that match TRBD1. The CDR3 length is 17 residues. The ends lost 5 bases at V and 0 bases at J; junction bases unmatched: 9. Germline values: CDR1 SGHNT, CDR2 YENEEA. CDR3 amino acids: CASSTQTGGLMNTEAFF. Written as DNA, the CDR3 is TGTGCCAGCAGCACACAGACAGGGGGCCTAATGAACACTGAAGCTTTCTTT.

CDR3 DNA sequence: TGCGCCAGCAGCTTCCGACAGGGGGGCACCGGGGAGCTGTTTTTT. Translation gives CASSFRQGGTGELFF. The chain uses TRBV5-1 and TRBJ2-2, with 9 bases identical to TRBD1. CDR1 is SGHRS, CDR2 YFSETQ, per germline. The CDR3 runs to 15 residues. V trimming: 2 bases; J trimming: 4 bases; junction bases outside the gene matches: 3.